Sequencing of this TCR beta chain was carried out in a study of beta chain features in type 1 diabetes. Regarding the study as a whole: The study notes PCR might favor shorter templates equally in patients and controls. TCRB CDR3 length was moderately but significantly reduced in all four CD4+ subsets of Type 1 diabetes patients. VDJ junctions from type 1 diabetes patients carried fewer insertions and larger deletions.

This clone was recorded at least ten times. Its specificity is unknown. This CDR3 contains 14 residues. The V and J ends lost 0 bases and 7 bases respectively, with 9 bases between them. Germline-derived CDR1 and CDR2 are MGHRA and YSYEKL. The isolated RNA, all of it, was reverse transcribed, so expressed TCRB transcripts were what got sequenced. The data were produced by immunoSEQ multiplex PCR, yet TCRdb's version contains in-frame clones alone and is incomplete. The data show over 300,000 clones, with around 8.5% seen just once and less than 1.2% held by the top ten. Averaging roughly 110 mL, one heparinised blood draw was given by each donor.

This chain connects TRBV4-1 to TRBJ2-2, with D unclear. Sequencing was carried out using central memory CD4+ T cells from blood. The sequence was obtained from a man aged 25 to 40 with type 1 diabetes. The CDR3 sequence is CASSQDGDLGELFF. In DNA, the CDR3 is TGCGCCAGCAGCCAAGATGGCGACCTCGGGGAGCTGTTTTTT.